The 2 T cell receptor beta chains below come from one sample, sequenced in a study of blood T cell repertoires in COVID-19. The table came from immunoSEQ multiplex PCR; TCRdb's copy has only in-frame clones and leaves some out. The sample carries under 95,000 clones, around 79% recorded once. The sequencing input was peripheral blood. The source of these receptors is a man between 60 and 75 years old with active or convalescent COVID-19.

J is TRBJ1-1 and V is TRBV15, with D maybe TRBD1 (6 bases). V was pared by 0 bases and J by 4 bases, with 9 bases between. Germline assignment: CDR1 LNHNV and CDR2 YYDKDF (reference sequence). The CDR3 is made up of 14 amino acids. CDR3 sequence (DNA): TGTGCCACCAGCAGAGACCCAGGGGTCACTGAAGCTTTCTTT. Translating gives CATSRDPGVTEAFF. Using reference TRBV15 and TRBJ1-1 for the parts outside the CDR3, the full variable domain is DAMVIQNPRYQVTQFGKPVTLSCSQTLNHNVMYWYQQKSSQAPKLLFHYYDKDFNNEADTPDNFQSRRPNTSFCFLDIRSPGLGDTAMYLCATSRDPGVTEAFFGQGTRLTVV.

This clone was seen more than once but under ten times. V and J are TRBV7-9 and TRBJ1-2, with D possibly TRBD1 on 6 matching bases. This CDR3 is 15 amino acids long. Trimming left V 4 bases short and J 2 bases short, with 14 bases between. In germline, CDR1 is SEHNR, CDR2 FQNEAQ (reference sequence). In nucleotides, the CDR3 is TGTGCCAGCAGCTCGACGGGGGGCACAAACTATGGCTACACCTTC. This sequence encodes CASSSTGGTNYGYTF.